The 13 T cell receptor beta chains in this list originate from one sample, sequenced in a study of OX40 agonist ivuxolimab in advanced cancers. Some clones are missing from TCRdb's copy, which holds only in-frame ones; the method was immunoSEQ multiplex PCR. The table lists 50,000 to 80,000 clones, approximately 90% of them singletons. The starting material was CD4+ or CD8+ T cells sorted from blood, obtained in a trial of the OX40 agonist ivuxolimab. The receptor source for this set is an adult with an advanced solid tumor such as melanoma, head and neck, liver or kidney cancer.

The V gene is TRBV27, the J gene TRBJ2-3; D might be TRBD2 (5 bases). The V gene's germline CDR1 is MNHEY and CDR2 SMNVEV (reference sequence). This CDR3 is built from 14 residues. The ends were cut back, 3 bases at V and 1 base at J, with 8 bases in the middle. The CDR3 loop is CASSFSRGTDTQYF. The CDR3, as DNA: TGTGCCAGCAGTTTCTCGCGGGGCACAGATACGCAGTATTTT.

This clone was detected only once. V usage is TRBV10-3 and J usage is TRBJ2-1; the D gene is possibly TRBD2 (7 bases). Looked up from germline, CDR1 is ENHRY and CDR2 is SYGVKD. Between the trimmed V and J ends, which lost 3 bases and 14 bases, there was a span of 14 bases. This CDR3 spans 12 amino acids. The CDR3 sequence: CAISDKGGGEFF. In DNA form, the CDR3 reads TGTGCCATCAGTGACAAGGGAGGGGGAGAGTTCTTC.

This sequence joins TRBV4-1 and TRBJ1-3; 9 bases agree with TRBD1. Looked up from germline, CDR1 is MGHRA and CDR2 is YSYEKL. This CDR3 contains 17 residues. V was pared by 2 bases and J by 4 bases, with 9 bases of the junction left unmatched. The DNA of the CDR3 is TGCGCCAGCAGCCAACAAGCCACACAGGGGGCGGGAAACACCATATATTTT. Protein sequence: CASSQQATQGAGNTIYF.

This chain joins TRBV5-1 and TRBJ2-5, with D possibly TRBD1 on 6 matching bases. Germline lookup yields CDR1 SGHRS and CDR2 YFSETQ. V lost 2 bases and J 5 bases, leaving 13 bases between the germline ends. The CDR3 length is 14 residues. The CDR3 protein is CASSLFPGEETQYF. CDR3 bases: TGCGCCAGCAGCTTATTCCCAGGGGAGGAGACCCAGTACTTC.

CDR3 in amino acids: CATGGGAGVLADTQYF. The CDR3 coding sequence is TGTGCCACCGGTGGGGGGGCGGGAGTCCTCGCAGATACGCAGTATTTT. The J gene is TRBJ2-3, the V gene TRBV19; D might be TRBD2 (7 bases). Deletions cut 10 bases from V and 4 bases from J, with 24 bases between. The CDR3 sequence is 16 residues long. Germline CDR1 reads LNHDA; CDR2 reads SQIVND (reference sequence).

The chain carries TRBV4-3 and TRBJ1-4, with a tentative D call TRBD1 (6 bases). This CDR3 spans 14 amino acids. Trimming took off 8 bases at V and 5 bases at J, with 15 bases between the two ends. CDR1 is LGHNA, CDR2 YSLEER, per germline. CDR3: CASSRTGSNEKLFF. CDR3 DNA: TGCGCCAGCTCGAGAACAGGGTCCAATGAAAAACTGTTTTTT.

The V and J genes are TRBV27 and TRBJ2-3; 13 positions agree with TRBD2. The CDR3 consists of 19 residues. With 6 bases clipped from V and 0 bases from J, the junction kept 12 bases outside the gene matches. Germline V CDR1 and CDR2: MNHEY, SMNVEV (reference sequence). CDR3 amino acids: CASSQFTGTSGMSTDTQYF. CDR3 coding DNA: TGTGCCAGCAGCCAGTTCACCGGGACTAGCGGGATGAGCACAGATACGCAGTATTTT.

The chain carries TRBV5-4 and TRBJ1-1; TRBD1 is a possible D gene (5 bases). CDR1 and CDR2 from the germline V gene are SGHNT and YYREEE (reference sequence). Trimming pared 0 bases from V and 1 base from J, leaving 10 bases between. The CDR3 runs 15 residues. This chain's CDR3 is CASSLAQGRNTEAFF. The CDR3 region has the DNA TGTGCCAGCAGCTTGGCCCAGGGCCGGAACACTGAAGCTTTCTTT.

The chain links TRBV2 to TRBJ2-1, with 8 bases matching TRBD2. The J segment lost 10 bases and the V segment lost 7 bases, leaving 12 bases of the junction unmatched. The germline V gene has CDR1 SNHLY and CDR2 FYNNEI. This CDR3 has 14 amino acids. The CDR3 loop reads CASNPTSGPGEQFF. Here the CDR3 DNA reads TGTGCCAGCAACCCCACTAGCGGACCCGGCGAGCAGTTCTTC. The complete variable domain, with remaining parts taken from reference TRBV2 and TRBJ2-1, reads EPEVTQTPSHQVTQMGQEVILRCVPISNHLYFYWYRQILGQKVEFLVSFYNNEISEKSEIFDDQFSVERPDGSNFTLKIRSTKLEDSAMYFCASNPTSGPGEQFFGPGTRLTVL.

The chain employs TRBV6-5 and TRBJ2-1; 7 bases are shared with TRBD1. Germline V lookup: CDR1 MNHEY, CDR2 SVGAGI. The CDR3 is made up of 13 amino acids. Trimming removed 6 bases from V and 16 bases from J; junction bases left unmatched: 15. CDR3 DNA: TGTGCCAGCAGGGAATTTTCCGTAGACAGGGCATTCTTC. Translation: CASREFSVDRAFF.

The V gene is TRBV15, the J gene TRBJ2-5; 9 bases match TRBD1. The V gene end was trimmed by 6 bases and the J gene end by 4 bases; junction bases not matched to a gene: 6. The CDR3 sequence is 14 residues long. Germline V gene sequence: CDR1 LNHNV, CDR2 YYDKDF (reference sequence). The CDR3 reads CATRGDRAVETQYF. CDR3 bases: TGTGCCACCAGGGGGGACAGGGCGGTAGAGACCCAGTACTTC.

J is TRBJ2-7 and V is TRBV6-5; possibly TRBD2 for D (5 bases). Trimming took off 0 bases at V and 3 bases at J, with 15 bases between the two ends. The CDR3 spans 16 residues. The germline CDR1 and CDR2 sequences are MNHEY and SVGAGI. CDR3 in amino acids: CASSYSSGAEYYEQYF. As DNA, the CDR3 is TGTGCCAGCAGTTACTCGAGCGGCGCGGAGTACTACGAGCAGTACTTC.

The CDR3 loop reads CASSLIPDQETQYF. CDR3 nucleotides: TGCGCCAGCAGCTTGATTCCTGACCAAGAGACCCAGTACTTC. The chain recombines TRBV5-1 with TRBJ2-5; D gene ambiguous. The length of the CDR3 is 14 residues. V shed 1 base and J shed 0 bases, with 7 bases lying between them. The germline V gene encodes CDR1 SGHRS and CDR2 YFSETQ.